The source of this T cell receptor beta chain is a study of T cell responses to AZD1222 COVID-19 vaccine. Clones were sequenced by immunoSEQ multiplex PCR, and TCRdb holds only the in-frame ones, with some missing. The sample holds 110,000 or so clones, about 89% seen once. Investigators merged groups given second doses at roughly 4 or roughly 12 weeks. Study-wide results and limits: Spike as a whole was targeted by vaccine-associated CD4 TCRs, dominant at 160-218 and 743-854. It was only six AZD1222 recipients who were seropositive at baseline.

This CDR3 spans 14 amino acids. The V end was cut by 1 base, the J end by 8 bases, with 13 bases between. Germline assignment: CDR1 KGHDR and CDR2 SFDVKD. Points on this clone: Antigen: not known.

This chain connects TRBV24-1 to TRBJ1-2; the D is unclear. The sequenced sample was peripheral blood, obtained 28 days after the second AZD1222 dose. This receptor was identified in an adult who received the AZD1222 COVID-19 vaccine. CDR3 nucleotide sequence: TGTGCCACCAGTGATTTTCCCCCCAACGGGGGCTACACCTTC. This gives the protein CATSDFPPNGGYTF.